This passage covers 28 T cell receptor beta chains from one sample sequenced in a study of blood T cells in healthy people across ages. A second PCR of 7 to 11 cycles used a sample-barcoded 5' primer and a J-beta primer mix. TCRdb fed the 5' RACE reads into MiXCR, producing one record per CDR3 protein. The sample holds about 1,000,000 distinct CDR3 sequences; under 55% are singletons and the top ten take approximately 17%. The sequenced sample consisted of blood. The receptors derive from an older woman in good health.

In its sample, this clonotype was seen a few times. The J gene is TRBJ1-2, the V gene TRBV21-1. TRBV21-1 is given as a pseudogene. CDR3 length: 21 amino acids. DNA for the CDR3: TGTGCCAGCAGCAAAGTGTCTGGAGTGCCGGGGGGGAATCCTTCCCTCTATGGCTACACCTTC. Its translation: CASSKVSGVPGGNPSLYGYTF.

This clonotype was counted once. One end of the junction does not line up with germline, which may come from a read error. The chain links TRBV7-9 to TRBJ2-4; D unresolved. Germline V lookup: CDR1 SEHNR, CDR2 FQNEAQ (reference sequence). This CDR3 region has 15 residues. CDR3 in amino acids: CASSLGAGTKNVQYF. The CDR3 DNA reads as TGTGCCAGCAGCTTAGGAGCAGGAACCAAAAACGTTCAGTACTTC.

This clonotype occurred many times. CDR3 nucleotides: TGTGCCAGCAGTGAATCACGGGATGAGCAGTACTTC. Its translation is CASSESRDEQYF. This chain joins TRBV25-1 and TRBJ2-5; D might be TRBD2 (5 bases). This CDR3 has 12 amino acids. Trimming left V 1 base short and J 11 bases short, with 11 bases between. The germline V gene encodes CDR1 MGHDK and CDR2 SYGVNS.

A few counts support this clonotype. The chain carries TRBV4-1 and TRBJ2-1, with 10 nucleotides matching TRBD2. The CDR3 is 18 amino acids. The germline V gene encodes CDR1 MGHRA and CDR2 YSYEKL. J was trimmed by 4 bases and V by 3 bases; bases with no gene match: 12. The CDR3 DNA reads as TGCGCCAGCAGCCACCTCCCCCTAGCGGGAGTGACGTACAATGAGCAGTTCTTC. Amino acid sequence: CASSHLPLAGVTYNEQFF.

The chain couples TRBV6-2 or TRBV6-3 to TRBJ2-1, with TRBD2 identical over 7 bases. The V gene's germline CDR1 is MNHEY and CDR2 SVGEGT. This CDR3 comprises 16 residues. With 6 bases clipped from V and 4 bases from J, the junction kept 12 bases outside the gene matches. The DNA of the CDR3 is TGTGCCAGCAGGGGGATTGGGACTACCTCATACAATGAGCAGTTCTTC. It encodes CASRGIGTTSYNEQFF.

The CDR3 region is CASSKVYAGTNYGYTF. CDR3 sequence (DNA): TGTGCCAGCAGCAAAGTTTACGCAGGGACTAACTATGGCTACACCTTC. J is TRBJ1-2 and V is TRBV21-1; the table's TRBD1 call for D was not verified on the DNA. TRBV21-1 is noted as a pseudogene. The CDR3 length is 16 residues.

The gene calls are TRBV20-1 and TRBJ1-5; possible D gene TRBD1, 5 bases. V lost 3 bases and J 6 bases, leaving 15 bases between the germline ends. Germline V gene data show CDR1 as DFQATT and CDR2 as SNEGSKA (reference sequence). CDR3 size: 14 residues. CDR3 in DNA: TGCAGTGCTAGCCCGACGGGGCCCACTCAGCCCCAGCATTTT. Translated: CSASPTGPTQPQHF.

V gene TRBV20-1 combines with J gene TRBJ2-1; D is ambiguous. The CDR3 loop spans 14 amino acids. V was clipped by 7 bases and J by 0 bases, with 13 bases between them. Germline V lookup: CDR1 DFQATT, CDR2 SNEGSKA (reference sequence). The CDR3 DNA is TGCAGTGTCCAACGGATTAGCTCCTACAATGAGCAGTTCTTC. It translates to CSVQRISSYNEQFF.

A few counts support this clonotype. The chain combines TRBV7-9 with TRBJ2-1; 9 nucleotides line up with TRBD2. With 6 bases clipped from V and 9 bases from J, the junction kept 15 bases outside the gene matches. CDR3 length equals 16 residues. Germline V gene data show CDR1 as SEHNR and CDR2 as FQNEAQ (reference sequence). CDR3 in amino acids: CASSKTGTSLSGEQFF. The CDR3, as DNA: TGTGCCAGCAGTAAAACCGGGACTAGCTTGTCGGGTGAGCAGTTCTTC.

The sample holds a few counts of this clonotype. Written as DNA, the CDR3 is TGTGCCAGCAGTCCGTTGACAGGGGGAGAGACCCAGTACTTC. Translated, it gives CASSPLTGGETQYF. This chain connects TRBV12-3 or TRBV12-4 to TRBJ2-5, with TRBD1 matching over 9 bases. The CDR3 has 14 amino acids. Losses at the gene ends were 5 bases for V and 4 bases for J; bases not matched to a gene: 5.

This clonotype appeared a few times. The chain is built from TRBV7-9 and TRBJ2-5; no reliable D call. The germline gives CDR1 SEHNR, CDR2 FQNEAQ (reference sequence). This CDR3 is built from 13 residues. Deletions cut 1 base from V and 2 bases from J, with 5 bases between. The CDR3 DNA reads TGTGCCAGCAGCTTAGAGACTCAAGAGACCCAGTACTTC. Its translation is CASSLETQETQYF.

The chain joins TRBV9 to TRBJ2-5; 8 nucleotides line up with TRBD2. The CDR3 length is 17 residues. J was trimmed by 11 bases and V by 0 bases; bases with no gene match: 18. CDR1 is SGDLS, CDR2 YYNGEE, per germline. The CDR3 nucleotides are TGTGCCAGCAGCGTAGCTTACTTGCGGGAGGTTCCGGATGAGCAGTACTTC. Amino acid sequence: CASSVAYLREVPDEQYF.

This chain's CDR3 is CASSQDVDTQYF. DNA of the CDR3: TGTGCCAGCAGCCAAGATGTGGATACGCAGTATTTT. This chain connects TRBV3-1 to TRBJ2-3, with no clear D. The length of the CDR3 is 12 residues. Deletions cut 0 bases from V and 6 bases from J, with 4 bases between. The germline CDR1 and CDR2 sequences are LGHDT and YNNKEL (reference sequence).

This chain uses TRBV28 with TRBJ1-6, with unresolved D. The CDR3 runs to 14 residues. CDR1 MDHEN and CDR2 SYDVKM come from the germline V gene. V was trimmed by 10 bases and J by 0 bases, leaving 10 bases between them. The CDR3 spells CATNYPSYNSPLHF. DNA for the CDR3: TGTGCCACGAACTATCCCTCCTATAATTCACCCCTCCACTTT.

The gene calls are TRBV10-3 and TRBJ2-3; D is ambiguous. Trimming left V 7 bases short and J 4 bases short, with 6 bases between. This CDR3 contains 11 residues. CDR1 is ENHRY, CDR2 SYGVKD, per germline. This CDR3 is CAIIVADTQYF. CDR3 sequence (DNA): TGTGCCATCATAGTTGCAGATACGCAGTATTTT.

This chain joins TRBV28 and TRBJ1-5; D is perhaps TRBD1 (6 bases). This CDR3 comprises 14 residues. V lost 6 bases, J lost 7 bases, and 16 bases lay in between. Germline V gives CDR1 MDHEN, CDR2 SYDVKM. CDR3 sequence: CASSRQVSLQPQHF. The CDR3 nucleotides read TGTGCCAGCAGCCGACAGGTCTCTCTACAGCCCCAGCATTTT.

The chain employs TRBV2 and TRBJ1-4; D gene ambiguous. Germline V lookup: CDR1 SNHLY, CDR2 FYNNEI. V lost 4 bases and J 11 bases, leaving 8 bases between the germline ends. The CDR3 runs to 11 residues. Here the CDR3 DNA reads TGTGCCAGCAGTGCGGGGAACAAACTGTTTTTT. Encoded protein: CASSAGNKLFF.

As concerns this clonotype: The junction departs from the called germline gene at one end, perhaps through a read error. The V call is TRBV27, the J call TRBJ2-3, with D hard to call. Germline V lookup: CDR1 MNHEY, CDR2 SMNVEV (reference sequence). This CDR3 has 13 amino acids. CDR3 sequence: CASSVSTTDTQYF. In DNA, the CDR3 is TGTGCCAGCAGTGTATCGACAACAGATACGCAGTATTTT.

This clonotype was seen a handful of times. This chain links TRBV15 with TRBJ2-7; maybe TRBD2 (5 bases). V lost 1 base and J lost 3, with 22 bases in between. The CDR3 length is 18 residues. CDR1 and CDR2 from the germline V gene are LNHNV and YYDKDF (reference sequence). CDR3 DNA: TGTGCCACCAGCAGAGGACGGAGCGGACCAAGTCCAGGCTACGAGCAGTACTTC. This sequence encodes CATSRGRSGPSPGYEQYF.

J is TRBJ2-5 and V is TRBV14; 8 nucleotides align to TRBD2. Per the germline V gene, CDR1 is SGHDN and CDR2 is FVKESK. Trimming at V came to 4 bases and at J to 11 bases, leaving 18 bases not matched to a gene. The CDR3 sequence is 16 residues long. CDR3 bases: TGTGCCAGCAGCCGCGGGGAGCGGGAGCAGCCCTATGAGCAGTACTTC. Its translation is CASSRGEREQPYEQYF.

This clonotype occurred many times. The chain carries TRBV28 and TRBJ2-1; no definite D call. CDR3 length equals 11 residues. With 6 bases removed from V and 5 bases from J, the gap between germline ends came to 5 bases. Germline values: CDR1 MDHEN, CDR2 SYDVKM. DNA of the CDR3: TGTGCCAGCAGGGAAAACAATGAGCAGTTCTTC. It codes for CASRENNEQFF.

This chain links TRBV20-1 with TRBJ2-4; D remains unclear. CDR1 and CDR2 (germline): DFQATT, SNEGSKA (reference sequence). Trimming pared 5 bases from V and 0 bases from J, leaving 11 bases between. CDR3 length: 14 amino acids. CDR3 protein: CSARLNSAKNIQYF. CDR3 DNA: TGCAGTGCTCGCCTTAACTCAGCCAAAAACATTCAGTACTTC.

V and J are TRBV20-1 and TRBJ1-5; D possibly corresponds to TRBD1 (5 bases). The germline CDR1 and CDR2 sequences are DFQATT and SNEGSKA (reference sequence). CDR3 length: 13 amino acids. With 5 bases removed from V and 0 bases from J, the gap between germline ends came to 8 bases. CDR3 residues: CSAPGGSNQPQHF. DNA of the CDR3: TGCAGTGCTCCGGGGGGTAGCAATCAGCCCCAGCATTTT.

The chain links TRBV5-5 to TRBJ2-1; 10 nucleotides agree with TRBD2. The CDR3 is made up of 15 amino acids. Per germline, CDR1 SGHKS and CDR2 YYEKEE (reference sequence). V lost 2 bases to trimming and J lost 2 bases; unmatched junction nucleotides: 1. CDR3 DNA sequence: TGTGCCAGCAGCTTCACTAGCGGGGCCTACAATGAGCAGTTCTTC. Its protein is CASSFTSGAYNEQFF.

The sample holds a few counts of this clonotype. The chain couples TRBV28 to TRBJ1-6; D is ambiguous. Looked up from germline, CDR1 is MDHEN and CDR2 is SYDVKM. The CDR3 runs to 13 residues. The V end lost 6 bases, the J end lost 13 bases, and 16 bases lay between the germline ends. The CDR3, as DNA: TGTGCCAGCAGCCAAGGGCGTTTAGATCCCCTCCACTTT. This encodes CASSQGRLDPLHF.

This clonotype was seen ten or more times. The gene calls are TRBV6-6 and TRBJ2-1; D remains unclear. V lost 4 bases and J lost 5, with 12 bases in between. The CDR3 sequence is 14 residues long. Germline V gene sequence: CDR1 MNHNY, CDR2 SVGAGI (reference sequence). DNA of the CDR3: TGTGCCAGCAGTTCAAGAGGATCGGACAATGAGCAGTTCTTC. Translation: CASSSRGSDNEQFF.

The rearrangement uses TRBV20-1 and TRBJ2-3, with 11 nucleotides matching TRBD2. CDR1 is DFQATT, CDR2 SNEGSKA, per germline (reference sequence). V shed 0 bases, J shed 4 bases, and the junction held 12 bases outside the gene matches. CDR3 length: 18 amino acids. The DNA of the CDR3 is TGCAGTGCTAGAGATGGCTTTGAGGCTAGCGGGAGGCCAGATACGCAGTATTTT. As protein: CSARDGFEASGRPDTQYF.

J is TRBJ2-7 and V is TRBV28; tentative D call: TRBD1 (6 bases). In germline, CDR1 is MDHEN, CDR2 SYDVKM. The V and J ends lost 10 bases and 0 bases respectively, with 13 bases between them. The CDR3 contains 13 residues. DNA for the CDR3: TGTGCCACCCACTGGGACAACTCCTACGAGCAGTACTTC. Translation gives CATHWDNSYEQYF. The complete variable domain, with remaining parts taken from reference TRBV28 and TRBJ2-7, reads DVKVTQSSRYLVKRTGEKVFLECVQDMDHENMFWYRQDPGLGLRLIYFSYDVKMKEKGDIPEGYSVSREKKERFSLILESASTNQTSMYLCATHWDNSYEQYFGPGTRLTVT.